The clone carrying this TCR beta chain has only one observation. Cells sorted by CD45RO/CCR7/CD25/CD127/CD95/CD27 comprised CD4+ naive, central memory, regulatory and stem cell-like memory cells. The isolated RNA, all of it, was reverse transcribed, so expressed TCRB transcripts were what got sequenced. Sequenced by immunoSEQ multiplex PCR; TCRdb stores in-frame clones only, minus some. Altogether about 260,000 clones are present, 68% being singletons, with the ten largest covering 0.053%. This CDR3 region has 15 residues. The V gene end was trimmed by 4 bases and the J gene end by 1 base; junction bases not matched to a gene: 2. Germline loops: CDR1 MDHEN, CDR2 SYDVKM. This entry is derived from a study of beta chain features in type 1 diabetes.

The sequenced sample consisted of naive CD4+ T cells from blood. The TCR originated in a man between 25 and 39 years old in good health. This chain links TRBV28 with TRBJ2-7, with 12 bases identical to TRBD2. CDR3 protein: CASSSLAGGSYEQYF. Here the CDR3 DNA reads TGTGCCAGCAGTTCGCTAGCGGGAGGGTCCTACGAGCAGTACTTC.